This TCR beta chain was documented in a study of blood T cell repertoires in COVID-19 (dated by TCRdb to the early 2020s). A note on the overall study: The collaborator samples originated in the United States, Italy and Spain and spanned the acute and convalescent phases of COVID-19. The prospective study material was composed of cDNA or gDNA derived from T cells, B-cell-depleted T cells, or PBMCs. The dataset comprised deeply sampled blood TCRbeta repertoires from subjects exposed to, actively infected with, or recovered from COVID-19. The repertoires were released in a freely available public database meant as a resource for research on the immune response to SARS-CoV-2. The samples were drawn from two sources: the first 160 participants of the ongoing ImmuneRACE study, and 1,200 or so subjects contributed by 6 global collaborators. Sample metadata almost always included a de-identified subject ID, COVID-19 status, age in years and sex. Where available, HLA class I and class II types were taken from metadata supplied by the sample provider and were not determined by assay-based typing. Broad study findings and their caveats: The quantity of clinical and demographic metadata differed by source and by participant and was supplied without curation.

The collaborating institutions used their own protocols to collect whole blood in K2EDTA tubes. For TCRbeta analysis, collaborator samples were shipped as frozen whole blood, as isolated PBMCs, or as DNA extracted from either sample type. The junction carries 5 bases between V and J, which are trimmed by 0 bases and 6 bases respectively. For CDR1 and CDR2, the germline V gene lists SGHDN and FVKESK. The CDR3 holds 13 amino acids from the cysteine to the phenylalanine. Only CDR3 DNA remains: 39 bases, in frame from the first base. Points on this clone: The specificity of this receptor is unknown. The input lacks base qualities; no much larger clone sits a single base away.

TCRbeta CDR3 regions were amplified from genomic DNA using the immunoSEQ Assay, a bias-controlled multiplex PCR. On the study's bioinformatics: Nucleated cell counts per sample were estimated from amplification of reference gene primers within the assay. To quantify the absolute abundance of each unique TCRbeta CDR3 rearrangement, sequence reads were collapsed and filtered. For each sample, productive Simpson clonality was calculated by taking the square root of Simpson's diversity index across productive rearrangements. TCRdb carries this immuneACCESS record with in-frame sequences only. Its versions omit some clonotypes, under half of them owing to an unresolved V gene in the studies checked, with the rest unexplained. That table gives V, J and clone size, and the DNA gave D and trimming. Here the sample has some 70,000 clones; about 90% occur a single time. Roughly 14% of the sample is held by the ten biggest clonotypes.

This receptor was identified in a human donor with active COVID-19. The donor label of this sample is uncertain. The specimen sequenced was peripheral blood. In this chain, TRBV14 is recombined with TRBJ2-2; the D gene lacks a confident call. Here is the DNA: TGTGCCAGCAGCCAAGATCTCGCCGGGGAGCTGTTTTTT. The translation is CASSQDLAGELFF.